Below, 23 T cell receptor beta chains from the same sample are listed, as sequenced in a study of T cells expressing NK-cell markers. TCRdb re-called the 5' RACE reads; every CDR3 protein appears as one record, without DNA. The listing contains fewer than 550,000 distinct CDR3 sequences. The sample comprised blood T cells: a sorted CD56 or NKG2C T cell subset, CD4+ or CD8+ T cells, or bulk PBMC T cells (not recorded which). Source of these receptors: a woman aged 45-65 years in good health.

The CDR3 loop reads CASRKEGTDTQYF. The chain links TRBV27 to TRBJ2-3; TCRdb names TRBD2, which stays unverified in the absence of DNA. Germline values: CDR1 MNHEY, CDR2 SMNVEV (reference sequence). This CDR3 has 13 residues.

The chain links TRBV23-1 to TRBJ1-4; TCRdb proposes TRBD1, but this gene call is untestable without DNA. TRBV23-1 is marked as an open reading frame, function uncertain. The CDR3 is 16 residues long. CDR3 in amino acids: CASSQSRQGSGEKLFF.

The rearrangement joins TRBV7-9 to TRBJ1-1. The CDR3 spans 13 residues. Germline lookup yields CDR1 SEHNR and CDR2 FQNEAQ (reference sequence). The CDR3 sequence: CASSPTPNTEAFF.

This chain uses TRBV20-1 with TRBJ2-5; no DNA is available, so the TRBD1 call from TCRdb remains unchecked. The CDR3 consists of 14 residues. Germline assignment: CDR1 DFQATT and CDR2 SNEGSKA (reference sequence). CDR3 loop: CSAGRPGQGETQYF.

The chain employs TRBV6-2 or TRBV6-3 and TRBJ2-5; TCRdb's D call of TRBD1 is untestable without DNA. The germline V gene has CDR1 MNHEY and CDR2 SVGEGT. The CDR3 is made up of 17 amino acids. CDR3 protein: CASSFDPNRGYQETQYF.

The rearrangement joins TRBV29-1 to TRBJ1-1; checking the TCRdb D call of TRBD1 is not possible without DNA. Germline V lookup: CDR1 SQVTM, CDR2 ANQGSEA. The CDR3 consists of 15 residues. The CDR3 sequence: CSVEDRVGVDTEAFF.

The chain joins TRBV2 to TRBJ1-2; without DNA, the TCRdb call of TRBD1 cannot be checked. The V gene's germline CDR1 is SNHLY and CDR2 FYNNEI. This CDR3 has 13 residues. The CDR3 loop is CAGGGGTNYGYTF.

The CDR3 loop is CASSPRTGGIDTQYF. The gene calls are TRBV9 and TRBJ2-3; the D call of TRBD1 rests on TCRdb alone, since no DNA is present to check it. CDR1 is SGDLS and CDR2 is YYNGEE in the germline V gene. The CDR3 consists of 15 residues.

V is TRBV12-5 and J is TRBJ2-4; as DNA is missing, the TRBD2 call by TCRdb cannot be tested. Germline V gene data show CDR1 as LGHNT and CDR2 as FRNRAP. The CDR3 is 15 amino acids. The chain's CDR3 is CASGVLGLAKNIQYF.

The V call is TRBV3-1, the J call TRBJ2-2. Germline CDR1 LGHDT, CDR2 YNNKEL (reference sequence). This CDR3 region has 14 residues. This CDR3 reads CASCADRNTGELFF.

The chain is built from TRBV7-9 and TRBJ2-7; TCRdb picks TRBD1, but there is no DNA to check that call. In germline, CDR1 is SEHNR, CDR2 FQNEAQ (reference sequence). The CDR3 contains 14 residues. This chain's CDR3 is CASSPGQSALEQYF.

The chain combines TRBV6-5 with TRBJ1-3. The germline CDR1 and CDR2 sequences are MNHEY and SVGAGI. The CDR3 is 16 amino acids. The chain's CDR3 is CASSPLGIFSGNTIYF.

The CDR3 protein is CASSIKLAEQFF. The chain carries TRBV19 and TRBJ2-1; no DNA is available, so the TRBD2 call from TCRdb remains unchecked. Germline V gene lookup returns CDR1 LNHDA and CDR2 SQIVND (reference sequence). The CDR3 loop spans 12 amino acids. The full variable domain, its missing parts supplied by reference TRBV19 and TRBJ2-1, is DGGITQSPKYLFRKEGQNVTLSCEQNLNHDAMYWYRQDPGQGLRLIYYSQIVNDFQKGDIAEGYSVSREKKESFPLTVTSAQKNPTAFYLCASSIKLAEQFFGPGTRLTVL.

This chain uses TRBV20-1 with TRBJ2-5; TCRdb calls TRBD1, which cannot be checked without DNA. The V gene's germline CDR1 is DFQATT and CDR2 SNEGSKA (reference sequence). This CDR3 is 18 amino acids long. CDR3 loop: CSARDVSPTTGRTETQYF.

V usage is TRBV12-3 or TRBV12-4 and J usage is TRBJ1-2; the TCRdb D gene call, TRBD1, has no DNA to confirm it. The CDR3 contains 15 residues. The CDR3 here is CASSLTGTGASGYTF.

CDR3 loop: CASSQRSGPYNEQFF. The chain uses TRBV14 and TRBJ2-1; TCRdb proposes TRBD2, but this gene call is untestable without DNA. Germline CDR1 and CDR2: SGHDN and FVKESK. There are 15 residues in the CDR3.

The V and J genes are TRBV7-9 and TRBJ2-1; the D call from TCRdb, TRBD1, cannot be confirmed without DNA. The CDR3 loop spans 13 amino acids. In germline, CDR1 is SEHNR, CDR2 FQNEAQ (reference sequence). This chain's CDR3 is CASTGQGYNEQFF.

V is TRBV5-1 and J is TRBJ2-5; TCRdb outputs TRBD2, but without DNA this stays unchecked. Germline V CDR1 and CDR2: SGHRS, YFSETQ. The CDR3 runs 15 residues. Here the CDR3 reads CASSSTSGNQETQYF.

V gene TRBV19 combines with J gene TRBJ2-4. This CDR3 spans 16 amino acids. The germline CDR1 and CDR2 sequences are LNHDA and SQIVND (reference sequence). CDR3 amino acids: CASSPRLARAKNIQYF.

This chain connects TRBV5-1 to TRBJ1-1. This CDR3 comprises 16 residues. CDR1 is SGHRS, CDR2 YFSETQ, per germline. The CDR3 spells CASSLATGILNTEAFF.

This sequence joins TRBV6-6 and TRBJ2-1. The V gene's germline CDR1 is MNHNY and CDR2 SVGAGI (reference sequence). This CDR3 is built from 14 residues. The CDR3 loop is CASSYSSTVQNPFF.

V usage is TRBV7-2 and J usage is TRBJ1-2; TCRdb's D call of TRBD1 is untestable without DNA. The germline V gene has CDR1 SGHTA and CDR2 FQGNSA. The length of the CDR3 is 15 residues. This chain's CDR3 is CASSTDWDSIYGYTF.

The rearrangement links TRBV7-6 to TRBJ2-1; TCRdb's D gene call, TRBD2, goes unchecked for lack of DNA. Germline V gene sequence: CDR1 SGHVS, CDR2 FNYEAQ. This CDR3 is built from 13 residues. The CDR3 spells CASSLVASDEQFF. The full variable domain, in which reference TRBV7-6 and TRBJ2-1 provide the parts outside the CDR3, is GAGVSQSPRYKVTKRGQDVALRCDPISGHVSLYWYRQALGQGPEFLTYFNYEAQQDKSGLPNDRFSAERPEGSISTLTIQRTEQRDSAMYRCASSLVASDEQFFGPGTRLTVL.